This TCR delta chain stems from a study of Vδ1+ human thymocytes. General study points: Thymic TRG and TRD repertoires appeared highly polyclonal. Unlike peripheral blood Vdelta1+ controls, thymic delta-chain sequences included about 20% Vdelta2 and few Vdelta3. Bulk data may be misread because of unexpected Vdelta2 sequences.

Extracted RNA was reverse transcribed into cDNA. Multiplex PCR used pooled V-gene forward primers and a constant-region reverse primer to amplify CDR3s. TCRdb applied CATT to the multiplex PCR reads for clone calling. The sample consists of about 75,000 delta-chain clones, about 35% of them appearing once. As regards this clone: Its target is unknown.

Germline lookup yields CDR1 TSWWSYY and CDR2 QGS. Trimming cost V 2 bases and J 0 bases; bases outside gene matches: 13. This CDR3 has 19 residues. Alphabeta T cells were depleted, then CD3+ Vdelta1+ Vdelta2- thymocytes were FACS-sorted. Sorted Vdelta1+ thymocytes were roughly 96% to 99.6% pure. The clonotype was recovered from a boy less than two years old who had congenital heart surgery. Sample: Vdelta1+ gamma-delta thymocytes from the thymus. Regarding subset: FACS-sorted CD3+ TCRalphabeta- TCRVdelta1+ TCRVdelta2- thymocytes. The chain recombines TRDV1 with TRDJ1; 9 bases are shared with TRDD3. Written as DNA, the CDR3 is TGTGCTCTTGGGGAAAGCTACGCGGACTGGGGGAGTTACACCGATAAACTCATCTTT. It is translated as CALGESYADWGSYTDKLIF.